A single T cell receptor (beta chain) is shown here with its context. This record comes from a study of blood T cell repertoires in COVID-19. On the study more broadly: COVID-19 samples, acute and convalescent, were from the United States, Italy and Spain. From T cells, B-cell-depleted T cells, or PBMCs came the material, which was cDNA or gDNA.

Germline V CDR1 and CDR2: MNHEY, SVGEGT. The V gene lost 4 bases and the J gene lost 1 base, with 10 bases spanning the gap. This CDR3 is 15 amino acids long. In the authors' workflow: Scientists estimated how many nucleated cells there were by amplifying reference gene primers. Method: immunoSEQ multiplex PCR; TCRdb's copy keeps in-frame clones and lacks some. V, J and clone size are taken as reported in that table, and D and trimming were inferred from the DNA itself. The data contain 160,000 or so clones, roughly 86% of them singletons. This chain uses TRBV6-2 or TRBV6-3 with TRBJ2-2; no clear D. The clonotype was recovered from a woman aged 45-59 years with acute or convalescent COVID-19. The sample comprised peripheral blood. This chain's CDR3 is CASSLQAGNTGELFF. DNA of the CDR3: TGTGCCAGCAGTTTACAAGCAGGGAACACCGGGGAGCTGTTTTTT.